Listed below are T cell receptor beta chains from one sample, sequenced in a study of T cell responses to AZD1222 COVID-19 vaccine. TCRdb's copy holds only in-frame clones and misses some; the assay was immunoSEQ multiplex PCR. The sample consists of about 150,000 clones, about 91% of them appearing once. This specimen was peripheral blood, taken on day 0 of AZD1222 vaccination. The receptors derive from an adult in good health. The CDR3 runs from the conserved cysteine through the conserved F or W. A D gene is named only where the DNA matches it firmly. Size values are once, few and many counts, or a class for expanded clones, and some rows have none.

abundance: once
j_gene: TRBJ2-7
v_gene: TRBV6-5
d_gene: TRBD1
CDR3aa: CASRDPGQGNHEQYF
CDR3nt: TGTGCCAGCAGGGATCCGGGACAGGGTAACCACGAGCAGTACTTC

abundance: NA
j_gene: TRBJ1-6
v_gene: TRBV6-5
d_gene: NA
CDR3aa: CATSLGVLYNSPLHF
CDR3nt: TGTGCCACCTCCCTGGGGGTCCTTTATAATTCACCCCTCCACTTT

abundance: NA
j_gene: TRBJ1-3
v_gene: TRBV19
d_gene: NA
CDR3aa: CASGDRDYSGNTIYF
CDR3nt: TGTGCCAGTGGGGATCGGGATTACTCTGGAAACACCATATATTTT

abundance: NA
j_gene: TRBJ2-6
v_gene: TRBV11-2
d_gene: NA
CDR3aa: CASSLRGSGANVLTF
CDR3nt: TGTGCCAGCAGCTTACGGGGGAGTGGGGCCAACGTCCTGACTTTC

abundance: NA
j_gene: TRBJ2-1
v_gene: TRBV28
d_gene: TRBD1
CDR3aa: CASRPGTGGAKINEQFF
CDR3nt: TGTGCCAGCAGGCCCGGGACAGGGGGCGCGAAAATCAATGAGCAGTTCTTC

abundance: NA
j_gene: TRBJ2-6
v_gene: TRBV30
d_gene: NA
CDR3aa: CAWNPGQSGANVLTF
CDR3nt: TGTGCCTGGAACCCTGGACAGTCTGGGGCCAACGTCCTGACTTTC

abundance: NA
j_gene: TRBJ1-1
v_gene: TRBV30
d_gene: NA
CDR3aa: CACVRSTGAFF
CDR3nt: TGTGCCTGCGTCAGGAGCACCGGTGCTTTCTTT

abundance: NA
j_gene: TRBJ2-7
v_gene: TRBV28
d_gene: TRBD1
CDR3aa: CASTRQGASYEQYF
CDR3nt: TGTGCCAGCACCCGACAGGGGGCCTCCTACGAGCAGTACTTC

abundance: NA
j_gene: TRBJ1-4
v_gene: TRBV19
d_gene: NA
CDR3aa: CASSSPRDSATNEKLFF
CDR3nt: TGTGCCAGTAGTTCCCCCCGGGACTCCGCAACTAATGAAAAACTGTTTTTT

abundance: NA
j_gene: TRBJ2-3
v_gene: TRBV18
d_gene: NA
CDR3aa: CASSPSRRDTQYF
CDR3nt: TGTGCCAGCTCACCAAGTCGCAGAGATACGCAGTATTTT

abundance: NA
j_gene: TRBJ1-1
v_gene: TRBV11-2
d_gene: NA
CDR3aa: CASSPRYEAFF
CDR3nt: TGTGCCAGCAGCCCTCGGTATGAAGCTTTCTTT

abundance: NA
j_gene: TRBJ2-1
v_gene: TRBV7-2
d_gene: NA
CDR3aa: CASSLTDSYNEQFF
CDR3nt: TGTGCCAGCAGCCTAACGGACTCCTACAATGAGCAGTTCTTC

abundance: NA
j_gene: TRBJ2-7
v_gene: TRBV6-5
d_gene: NA
CDR3aa: CASSQIPRYQQYF
CDR3nt: TGTGCCAGCAGTCAGATCCCCCGCTACCAGCAGTACTTC

abundance: NA
j_gene: TRBJ1-1
v_gene: TRBV19
d_gene: NA
CDR3aa: CASSFWGGTEAFF
CDR3nt: TGTGCCAGTAGTTTTTGGGGTGGCACTGAAGCTTTCTTT

abundance: NA
j_gene: TRBJ2-2
v_gene: TRBV5-1
d_gene: TRBD2
CDR3aa: CASSSRLAANTGELFF
CDR3nt: TGCGCCAGCAGCTCGAGACTAGCGGCAAATACCGGGGAGCTGTTTTTT

abundance: NA
j_gene: TRBJ1-2
v_gene: TRBV27
d_gene: TRBD1
CDR3aa: CASSSGTGYLWGGYTF
CDR3nt: TGTGCCAGCAGTTCCGGGACAGGATACCTTTGGGGCGGCTACACCTTC

abundance: NA
j_gene: TRBJ2-1
v_gene: TRBV7-3
d_gene: TRBD1
CDR3aa: CASSLIGTEYNEQFF
CDR3nt: TGTGCCAGCAGCTTAATTGGGACAGAGTACAATGAGCAGTTCTTC